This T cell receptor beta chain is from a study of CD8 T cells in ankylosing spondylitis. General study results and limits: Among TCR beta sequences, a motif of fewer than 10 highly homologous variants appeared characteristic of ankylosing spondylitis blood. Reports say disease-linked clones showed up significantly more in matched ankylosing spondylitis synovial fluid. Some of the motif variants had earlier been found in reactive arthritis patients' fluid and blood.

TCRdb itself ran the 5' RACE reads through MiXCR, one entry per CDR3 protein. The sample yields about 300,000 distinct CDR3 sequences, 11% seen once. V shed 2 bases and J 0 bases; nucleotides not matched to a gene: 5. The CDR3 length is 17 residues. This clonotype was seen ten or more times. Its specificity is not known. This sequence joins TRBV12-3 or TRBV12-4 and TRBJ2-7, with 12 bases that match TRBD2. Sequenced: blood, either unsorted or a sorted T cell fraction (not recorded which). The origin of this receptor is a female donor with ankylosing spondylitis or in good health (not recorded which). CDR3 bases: TGTGCCAGCAGTTTATTACTAGCGGGGGGCTCCTCCTACGAGCAGTACTTC. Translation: CASSLLLAGGSSYEQYF.